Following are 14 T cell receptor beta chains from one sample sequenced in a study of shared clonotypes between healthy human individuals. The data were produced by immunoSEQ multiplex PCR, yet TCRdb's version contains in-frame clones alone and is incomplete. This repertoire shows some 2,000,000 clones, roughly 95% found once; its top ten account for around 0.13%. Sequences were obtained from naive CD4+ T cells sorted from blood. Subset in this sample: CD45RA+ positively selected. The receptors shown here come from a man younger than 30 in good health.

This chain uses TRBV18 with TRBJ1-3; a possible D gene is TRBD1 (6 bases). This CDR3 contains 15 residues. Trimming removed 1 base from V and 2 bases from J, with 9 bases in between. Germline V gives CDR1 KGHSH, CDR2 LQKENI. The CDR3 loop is CASSPRGAPGNTIYF. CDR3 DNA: TGTGCCAGCTCACCACGGGGGGCCCCTGGAAACACCATATATTTT.

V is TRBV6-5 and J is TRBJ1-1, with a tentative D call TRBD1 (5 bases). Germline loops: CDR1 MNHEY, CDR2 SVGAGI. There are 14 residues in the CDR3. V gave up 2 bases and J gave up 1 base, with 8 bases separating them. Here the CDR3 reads CASSYRQGNTEAFF. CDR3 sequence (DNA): TGTGCCAGCAGTTACAGGCAGGGGAACACTGAAGCTTTCTTT.

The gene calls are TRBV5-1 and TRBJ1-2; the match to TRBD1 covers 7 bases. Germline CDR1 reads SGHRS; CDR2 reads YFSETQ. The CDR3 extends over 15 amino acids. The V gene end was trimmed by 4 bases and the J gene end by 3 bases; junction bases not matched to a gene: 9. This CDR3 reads CASSLGQAPDYGYTF. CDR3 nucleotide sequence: TGCGCCAGCAGCCTAGGACAGGCCCCCGACTATGGCTACACCTTC.

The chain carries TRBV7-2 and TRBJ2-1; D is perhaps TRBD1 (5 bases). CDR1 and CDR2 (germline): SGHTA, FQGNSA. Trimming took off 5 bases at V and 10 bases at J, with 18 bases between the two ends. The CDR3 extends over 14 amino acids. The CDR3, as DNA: TGTGCCAGCAGCCCAAGAGTGGGGCCACAGGAGCAGTTCTTC. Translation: CASSPRVGPQEQFF.

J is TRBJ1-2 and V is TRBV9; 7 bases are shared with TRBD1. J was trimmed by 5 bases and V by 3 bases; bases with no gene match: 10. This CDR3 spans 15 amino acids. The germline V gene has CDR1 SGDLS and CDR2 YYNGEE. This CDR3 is CASSAKSDRAYGYTF. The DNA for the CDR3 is TGTGCCAGCAGCGCCAAGAGCGACAGGGCATATGGCTACACCTTC.

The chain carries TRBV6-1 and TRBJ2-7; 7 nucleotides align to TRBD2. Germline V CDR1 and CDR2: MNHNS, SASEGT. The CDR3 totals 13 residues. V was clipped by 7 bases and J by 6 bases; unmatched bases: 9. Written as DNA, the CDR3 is TGTGCCAGCAAGATTGGGAGGGAGGCCGAGCAGTACTTC. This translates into CASKIGREAEQYF.

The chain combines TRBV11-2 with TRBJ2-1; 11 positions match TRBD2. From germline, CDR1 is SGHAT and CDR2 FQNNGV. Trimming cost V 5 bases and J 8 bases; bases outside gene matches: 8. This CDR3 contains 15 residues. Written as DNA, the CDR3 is TGTGCCAGCAGCCTTAGCGGGAGGGCCATGGATGAGCAGTTCTTC. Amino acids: CASSLSGRAMDEQFF.

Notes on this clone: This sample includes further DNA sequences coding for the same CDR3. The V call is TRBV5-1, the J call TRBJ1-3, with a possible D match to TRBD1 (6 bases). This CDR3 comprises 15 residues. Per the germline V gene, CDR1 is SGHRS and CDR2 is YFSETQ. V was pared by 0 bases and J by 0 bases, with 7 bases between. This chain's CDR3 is CASSLGTVSGNTIYF. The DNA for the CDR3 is TGCGCCAGCAGCTTGGGGACAGTCTCTGGAAACACCATATATTTT.

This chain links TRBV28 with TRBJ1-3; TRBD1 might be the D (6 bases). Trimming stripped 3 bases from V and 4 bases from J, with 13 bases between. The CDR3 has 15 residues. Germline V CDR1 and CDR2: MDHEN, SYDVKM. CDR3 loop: CASSFVRGGGNTIYF. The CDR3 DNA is TGTGCCAGCAGTTTTGTAAGGGGGGGCGGAAACACCATATATTTT.

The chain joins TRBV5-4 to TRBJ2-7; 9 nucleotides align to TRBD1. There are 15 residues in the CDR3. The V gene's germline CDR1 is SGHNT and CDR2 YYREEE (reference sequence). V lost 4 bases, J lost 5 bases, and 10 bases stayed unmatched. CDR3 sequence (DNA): TGTGCCAGCAGCCCCGGGACAGGGAGCTTCGACGAGCAGTACTTC. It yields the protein CASSPGTGSFDEQYF.

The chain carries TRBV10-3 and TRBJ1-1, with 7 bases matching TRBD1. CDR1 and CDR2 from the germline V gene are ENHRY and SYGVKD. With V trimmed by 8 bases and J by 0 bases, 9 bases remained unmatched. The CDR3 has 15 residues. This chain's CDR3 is CAIGGGDRVNTEAFF. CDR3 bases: TGTGCCATCGGGGGAGGGGACAGAGTGAACACTGAAGCTTTCTTT.

The CDR3 DNA reads TGTGCCAGCTCACGTAACTCTGGGGCCAACGTCCTGACTTTC. It is translated as CASSRNSGANVLTF. The chain couples TRBV18 to TRBJ2-6; no firm D call. V was shortened by 4 bases and J by 0 bases, with 4 bases between the two germline ends. Germline CDR1 is KGHSH and CDR2 is LQKENI. The CDR3 runs 14 residues.

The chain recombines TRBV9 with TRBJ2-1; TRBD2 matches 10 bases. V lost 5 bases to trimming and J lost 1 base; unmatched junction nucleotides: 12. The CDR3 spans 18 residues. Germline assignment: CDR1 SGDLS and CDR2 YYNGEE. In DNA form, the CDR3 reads TGTGCCAGCAGACCCGGACAGGGTAGCGGGAGGTCCTACAATGAGCAGTTCTTC. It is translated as CASRPGQGSGRSYNEQFF. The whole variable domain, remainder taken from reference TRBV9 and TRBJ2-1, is DSGVTQTPKHLITATGQRVTLRCSPRSGDLSVYWYQQSLDQGLQFLIQYYNGEERAKGNILERFSAQQFPDLHSELNLSSLELGDSALYFCASRPGQGSGRSYNEQFFGPGTRLTVL.

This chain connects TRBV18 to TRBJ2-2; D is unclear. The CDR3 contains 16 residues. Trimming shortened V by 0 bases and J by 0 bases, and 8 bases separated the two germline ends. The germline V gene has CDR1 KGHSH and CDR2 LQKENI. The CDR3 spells CASSPPLFANTGELFF. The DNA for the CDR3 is TGTGCCAGCTCACCACCGCTGTTCGCGAACACCGGGGAGCTGTTTTTT. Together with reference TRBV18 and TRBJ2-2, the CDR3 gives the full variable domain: NAGVMQNPRHLVRRRGQEARLRCSPMKGHSHVYWYRQLPEEGLKFMVYLQKENIIDESGMPKERFSAEFPKEGPSILRIQQVVRGDSAAYFCASSPPLFANTGELFFGEGSRLTVL.